This TCR beta chain was obtained from a study of response to subunit inactivated influenza vaccine. CDR1 and CDR2 from the germline V gene are SGHKS and YYEKEE (reference sequence). Trimming removed 3 bases at V and 0 bases at J, with 7 bases between. The CDR3 spans 15 residues. TCRdb redid the calling of the RT-PCR reads with MiXCR, one entry per CDR3 protein. The sample has 600,000 to 850,000 distinct CDR3 sequences; 14% are singletons. Points from the study as a whole: It was suggested by the authors that few new T cells are recruited by each seasonal influenza vaccination.

This clonotype was counted at least ten times. Its antigen is currently unknown. This material consisted of PBMCs from blood, taken around 14 days before vaccination. This chain connects TRBV5-5 to TRBJ2-6; no firm D call. This sequence originates from a man over 45 who received an inactivated influenza vaccine. This chain's CDR3 is CASSSDGSGANVLTF. The CDR3 coding sequence is TGTGCCAGCAGCTCGGACGGCTCTGGGGCCAACGTCCTGACTTTC.